This T cell receptor (beta chain) is drawn from a study of blood T cells in healthy people across ages. The second PCR ran about 6 to 12 cycles with a sample-barcoded 5' primer and J-beta primers. TCRdb passed the 5' RACE reads through MiXCR, listing each CDR3 protein once. The sample lists under 1 million distinct CDR3 sequences, 40% to 50% occurring once. Study-wide results and limits: Older age went with lower TCR beta diversity per million T cells, in a roughly linear way.

This CDR3 has 14 amino acids. Germline lookup yields CDR1 SGHRS and CDR2 YFSETQ. Trimming removed 0 bases from V and 1 base from J, with 7 bases in between. This clonotype was seen a handful of times. The antigen is unknown. Input material: blood. This TCR was recovered from a man aged 60 to 75 in good health. The chain recombines TRBV5-1 with TRBJ1-2; the D is unclear. This CDR3 reads CASSLDRNNYGYTF. CDR3 sequence (DNA): TGCGCCAGCAGCTTGGACAGAAATAACTATGGCTACACCTTC.